What follows are 23 T cell receptor beta chains derived from one specimen sequenced in a study of T cells in Graves' hyperthyroidism and ophthalmopathy. Amplification targeted TCR beta CDR3 regions from RNA transcripts. The HTBI primer set drove a first-round RT-PCR of the TCR CDR3. TCRdb re-called the multiplex PCR reads with MiXCR, one entry per CDR3 protein. Of 130,000 or so distinct CDR3 sequences detected, more than 20% appear once; the ten largest clones hold around two thirds. Material: blood. The receptors shown here come from a woman in her 50s with Graves' hyperthyroidism that later progressed to Graves' ophthalmopathy.

The CDR3 coding sequence is TGCGCCAGCAGCCGAGGGAGTGTCCTGGGGGTTAATGAAAAACTGTTTTTT. Amino acids: CASSRGSVLGVNEKLFF. This chain connects TRBV5-1 to TRBJ1-4; possible D gene TRBD1, 5 bases. CDR1 SGHRS and CDR2 YFSETQ come from the germline V gene. Trimming removed 4 bases at V and 4 bases at J, with 20 bases between. This CDR3 has 17 amino acids.

This clonotype was seen ten or more times. The chain carries TRBV28 and TRBJ2-1; the D gene could be TRBD1 or TRBD2 (5 bases each). The ends were cut back, 8 bases at V and 0 bases at J, with 14 bases in the middle. CDR3 length equals 15 residues. The germline V gene has CDR1 MDHEN and CDR2 SYDVKM. CDR3 DNA sequence: TGTGCCAGCTTGGTGTCAGGGAGCTCCTACAATGAGCAGTTCTTC. It translates to CASLVSGSSYNEQFF.

The chain carries TRBV7-9 and TRBJ2-7; TRBD2 aligns across 7 bases. Germline CDR1 SEHNR, CDR2 FQNEAQ (reference sequence). The CDR3 length is 15 residues. Losses at the gene ends were 4 bases for V and 2 bases for J; bases not matched to a gene: 8. CDR3 sequence: CASSSVASGTYEQYF. CDR3 bases: TGTGCCAGCAGCTCAGTGGCCAGCGGGACCTACGAGCAGTACTTC.

The chain uses TRBV28 and TRBJ2-7, with D maybe TRBD1 (5 bases). From germline, CDR1 is MDHEN and CDR2 SYDVKM. Trimming shortened V by 2 bases and J by 5 bases, and 19 bases separated the two germline ends. The CDR3 sequence is 16 residues long. CDR3 in DNA: TGTGCCAGCAGTTTAGAGGTCGCAGGGTCTAGGGACGAGCAGTACTTC. Its protein product is CASSLEVAGSRDEQYF.

This clonotype was counted ten times or more. V is TRBV30 and J is TRBJ2-7; tentatively, D is TRBD1 (5 bases). Trimming stripped 1 base from V and 2 bases from J, with 6 bases between. CDR1 and CDR2 (germline): GTSNPN, SVGIG (reference sequence). This CDR3 comprises 12 residues. The CDR3: CAWSGQPYEQYF. DNA of the CDR3: TGTGCCTGGAGTGGACAGCCCTACGAGCAGTACTTC.

This clonotype has at least ten counts. The V call is TRBV28, the J call TRBJ1-1; D is ambiguous. Germline loops: CDR1 MDHEN, CDR2 SYDVKM. Trimming removed 6 bases from V and 0 bases from J, with 11 bases in between. The CDR3 has 14 residues. The CDR3 DNA is TGTGCCAGCAGGAGCGCTACGGTGAACACTGAAGCTTTCTTT. Translating it yields CASRSATVNTEAFF.

This clonotype was recorded at least ten times. The V call is TRBV20-1, the J call TRBJ2-7; D possibly corresponds to TRBD1 (6 bases). This CDR3 comprises 14 residues. CDR1 DFQATT and CDR2 SNEGSKA come from the germline V gene (reference sequence). Trimming stripped 5 bases from V and 4 bases from J, with 18 bases between. CDR3 nucleotides: TGCAGTGCTTATAACAGCCTAACAGGGTACGAGCAGTACTTC. Translation gives CSAYNSLTGYEQYF.

The chain recombines TRBV7-9 with TRBJ2-3, with 15 bases matching TRBD2. Germline V lookup: CDR1 SEHNR, CDR2 FQNEAQ (reference sequence). Trimming cost V 5 bases and J 3 bases; bases outside gene matches: 3. The CDR3 extends over 16 amino acids. In DNA, the CDR3 is TGTGCCAGCAGCCCCGGGACTAGCGGGAGGACAGATACGCAGTATTTT. Residues: CASSPGTSGRTDTQYF.

The V call is TRBV12-3 or TRBV12-4, the J call TRBJ2-3, with TRBD2 identical over 11 bases. The CDR3 has 17 residues. V lost 2 bases to trimming and J lost 4 bases; unmatched junction nucleotides: 8. The CDR3 DNA follows: TGTGCCAGCAGTTTACGGACTAGCGGGTGGTCCGCAGATACGCAGTATTTT. Its translation is CASSLRTSGWSADTQYF.

This clonotype was found many times. The chain uses TRBV28 and TRBJ1-1; a possible D gene is TRBD1 (6 bases). The V gene's germline CDR1 is MDHEN and CDR2 SYDVKM. Trimming pared 2 bases from V and 8 bases from J, leaving 12 bases between. This CDR3 is 13 amino acids long. CDR3 in DNA: TGTGCCAGCAGTTTAGTCGCAAGGGGGGAAGCTTTCTTT. This gives the protein CASSLVARGEAFF.

The chain carries TRBV11-2 and TRBJ2-3; 9 nucleotides agree with TRBD2. Germline-derived CDR1 and CDR2 are SGHAT and FQNNGV. The CDR3 is 17 residues long. Trimming cost V 4 bases and J 1 base; bases outside gene matches: 9. The CDR3 DNA reads as TGTGCCAGCAGCTCACTTCGAGCGGGAGGCCGCACAGATACGCAGTATTTT. It is translated as CASSSLRAGGRTDTQYF.

This clonotype was recorded at least ten times. The rearrangement links TRBV7-2 to TRBJ2-4, with 7 bases lining up with TRBD2. The CDR3 length is 14 residues. Germline V gene lookup returns CDR1 SGHTA and CDR2 FQGNSA. V shed 4 bases and J 7 bases; nucleotides not matched to a gene: 7. The CDR3 nucleotides read TGTGCCAGCAGCTCTGGGGCCGGGGGGAACATTCAGTACTTC. Encoded protein: CASSSGAGGNIQYF.

This clonotype appeared many times. The rearrangement joins TRBV29-1 to TRBJ1-5, with D possibly being TRBD1 (6 bases). CDR1 is SQVTM, CDR2 ANQGSEA, per germline. The CDR3 covers 13 residues. Trimming removed 7 bases from V and 5 bases from J, with 15 bases in between. CDR3 nucleotides: TGCAGCGCCCGGGGATCAGGGGATCAGCCCCAGCATTTT. Translated: CSARGSGDQPQHF.

This clonotype was observed many times. The CDR3 spells CASSGTSGSSYNEQFF. CDR3 coding DNA: TGTGCCAGCAGTGGGACTAGCGGGAGCTCCTACAATGAGCAGTTCTTC. The rearrangement joins TRBV28 to TRBJ2-1; TRBD2 matches 14 bases. J was trimmed by 0 bases and V by 5 bases; bases with no gene match: 0. The CDR3 has 16 residues. The germline V gene has CDR1 MDHEN and CDR2 SYDVKM. Complete variable domain (other parts from reference TRBV28 and TRBJ2-1): DVKVTQSSRYLVKRTGEKVFLECVQDMDHENMFWYRQDPGLGLRLIYFSYDVKMKEKGDIPEGYSVSREKKERFSLILESASTNQTSMYLCASSGTSGSSYNEQFFGPGTRLTVL.

The sample holds many counts of this clonotype. The DNA for the CDR3 is TGCAGCGTATCGACGGGGGGGGACACTGAAGCTTTCTTT. Translation: CSVSTGGDTEAFF. The genes are TRBV29-1 and TRBJ1-1, with a weak D call TRBD1 (5 bases). V lost 6 bases, J lost 3 bases, and 14 bases lay in between. Germline CDR1 SQVTM, CDR2 ANQGSEA. This CDR3 has 13 amino acids.

This clonotype occurred many times. The chain is built from TRBV30 and TRBJ1-1, with a tentative D call TRBD1 (5 bases). Germline V gene data show CDR1 as GTSNPN and CDR2 as SVGIG (reference sequence). V shed 1 base and J shed 2 bases, with 5 bases lying between them. The CDR3 contains 12 residues. CDR3 nucleotides: TGTGCCTGGAGTGGGGACAACACTGAAGCTTTCTTT. Translating gives CAWSGDNTEAFF.

The rearrangement links TRBV6-2 or TRBV6-3 to TRBJ1-1, with 7 nucleotides matching TRBD1. The CDR3 covers 16 residues. CDR1 and CDR2 (germline): MNHEY, SVGEGT. Unmatched junction bases numbered 9, after V lost 5 bases and J lost 0 bases. This CDR3 is CASSRGQAFLNTEAFF. The CDR3 DNA sequence: TGTGCCAGCAGTCGTGGACAGGCCTTTTTGAACACTGAAGCTTTCTTT.

CDR3 region: CATEVLSGNEQYF. The CDR3 coding sequence is TGTGCCACCGAGGTCTTATCGGGCAATGAGCAGTACTTC. V usage is TRBV15 and J usage is TRBJ2-1; D not resolved. With the DNA end fitting TRBJ2-7 better, the J assignment may be wrong. This CDR3 has 13 residues. Germline CDR1 is LNHNV and CDR2 is YYDKDF (reference sequence).

This chain joins TRBV30 and TRBJ2-7, with 7 bases fitting TRBD1. The CDR3 spans 10 residues. Germline trimming cut 3 bases from V and 9 bases from J; bases unmatched to any gene: 2. The germline V gene has CDR1 GTSNPN and CDR2 SVGIG (reference sequence). CDR3 sequence (DNA): TGTGCCTGGAGCGACAGGGCGCAGTACTTC. Amino acid sequence: CAWSDRAQYF.

This clonotype was picked up one time. V is TRBV14 and J is TRBJ2-2; D may match TRBD1 or TRBD2 (5 bases each). This CDR3 is 16 amino acids long. V lost 1 base to trimming and J lost 0 bases, with 9 bases between them. Per germline, CDR1 SGHDN and CDR2 FVKESK. The CDR3 protein is CASSQGGDPNTGELFF. As DNA, the CDR3 is TGTGCCAGCAGCCAAGGTGGGGACCCGAACACCGGGGAGCTGTTTTTT.

The J gene is TRBJ1-6, the V gene TRBV20-1; the match to TRBD1 covers 8 bases. Trimming at V came to 4 bases and at J to 7 bases, leaving 6 bases not matched to a gene. CDR1 and CDR2 (germline): DFQATT, SNEGSKA (reference sequence). This CDR3 contains 14 residues. Here the CDR3 reads CSATLGTGNSPLHF. CDR3 sequence (DNA): TGCAGTGCTACTTTAGGGACAGGAAATTCACCCCTCCACTTT.

V and J are TRBV28 and TRBJ2-7; 15 bases align to TRBD2. Germline V gene sequence: CDR1 MDHEN, CDR2 SYDVKM. CDR3 length: 24 amino acids. V shed 3 bases and J 5 bases; nucleotides not matched to a gene: 29. In nucleotides, the CDR3 is TGTGCCAGCAGTTTGACAGATTACGATCTCCCCGGGGGACTAGCGGGAGGTTATGGTGACGAGCAGTACTTC. This encodes CASSLTDYDLPGGLAGGYGDEQYF.

The V call is TRBV12-3 or TRBV12-4, the J call TRBJ1-1; a possible D gene is TRBD1 (5 bases). V gave up 0 bases and J gave up 1 base, with 9 bases separating them. This CDR3 is 15 amino acids long. For the CDR3, the DNA is TGTGCCAGCAGTTTAGCTGGGGGGGGGAACACTGAAGCTTTCTTT. It specifies CASSLAGGGNTEAFF.